Listed below are T cell receptor beta chains from one sample, sequenced in a study of control samples from healthy donors and cancer patients. Here immunoSEQ multiplex PCR was the method, and the copy in TCRdb shows in-frame clones only, minus some. This table holds about 140,000 clones, 90% to 95% found once. Sequenced: blood. All receptors derive from a man aged 40-55 years in good health. CDR3s include the opening cysteine and the closing phenylalanine or tryptophan. The order of the fields is D gene, clone size, J gene, V gene, CDR3 DNA, CDR3 protein. The D gene is left open where the match is weak. Rows may omit the clone size; those that give it use once, few, many or a size class.

TRBD1,-,TRBJ1-4,TRBV2,TGTGCCAGCAGCGGGACAGGGGAAGAAAAACTGTTTTTT,CASSGTGEEKLFF
-,-,TRBJ1-5,TRBV19,TGTGCCAGTAGTACTAACCTTCAGGGCCGTAGCAATCAGCCCCAGCATTTT,CASSTNLQGRSNQPQHF
TRBD2,-,TRBJ2-7,TRBV2,TGTGCCAGCAGTGAAGGTGGGGGAGGGTTCGACGAGCAGTACTTC,CASSEGGGGFDEQYF
-,-,TRBJ1-6,TRBV27,TGTGCCAGCAGTTTCGCCGGTTTGGAGTCACCCCTCCACTTT,CASSFAGLESPLHF
-,-,TRBJ1-1,TRBV27,TGTGCCAGCCAGTTAAGGGAGACGAACACTGAAGCTTTCTTT,CASQLRETNTEAFF
TRBD1,once,TRBJ1-2,TRBV7-9,TGTGCCAGCAGCCCGTCGTGGGGACAGATTAACTATGGCTACACCTTC,CASSPSWGQINYGYTF
-,-,TRBJ2-7,TRBV7-3,TGTGCCAGCAGCTTCGGAGGGGCCCACGAGCAGTACTTC,CASSFGGAHEQYF
-,-,TRBJ2-2,TRBV4-3,TGCGCCAGCAGCCATGGTTCCGGGGAGCTGTTTTTT,CASSHGSGELFF
-,-,TRBJ2-7,TRBV6-1,TGTGCCAGCAGTGAAGCGCCTGGGAAGGTGGCTATCGAGCAGTACTTC,CASSEAPGKVAIEQYF
-,-,TRBJ2-7,TRBV19,TGTGCCAGTAGTACATCCCTCGGGAGTACGAAAGAGCAGTACTTC,CASSTSLGSTKEQYF
TRBD1,once,TRBJ2-1,TRBV6-2/TRBV6-3,TGTGCCAGCAGTTATCTGGGGCCGTGGCCGCAGGGGGCCAATGAGCAGTTCTTC,CASSYLGPWPQGANEQFF
-,-,TRBJ1-6,TRBV9,TGTGCCAGCAGCCCCAGCGGCAGCTCCTATAATTCACCCCTCCACTTT,CASSPSGSSYNSPLHF
-,-,TRBJ2-1,TRBV20-1,TGCAGTGCCGTATTACACAATGAGCAGTTCTTC,CSAVLHNEQFF
-,once,TRBJ2-3,TRBV24-1,TGTGCCACACAGACAGAAAGCACAGATACGCAGTATTTT,CATQTESTDTQYF
-,-,TRBJ1-3,TRBV5-5,TGTGCCAGCAGCTTGGGTGCAGGCTCTGGAAACACCATATATTTT,CASSLGAGSGNTIYF
-,once,TRBJ1-5,TRBV6-2/TRBV6-3,TGTGCCAGCAGTTACGGCAGAATAGTTGGGAGCAATCAGCCCCAGCATTTT,CASSYGRIVGSNQPQHF
-,-,TRBJ2-3,TRBV5-4,TGTGCCAGCAGCTTGCAGAGGGGGGTTTTCACAGATACGCAGTATTTT,CASSLQRGVFTDTQYF
-,-,TRBJ2-5,TRBV29-1,TGCAGCGTTGGGGCCCTACTGAAAGAGACCCAGTACTTC,CSVGALLKETQYF
TRBD1,-,TRBJ1-4,TRBV5-6,TGTGCCAGCAGCCACCGGACAGGGGGACGGGAAAAACTGTTTTTT,CASSHRTGGREKLFF
TRBD1,-,TRBJ1-2,TRBV5-1,TGCGCCAGCAGCTTGGCCCCAGGGGGTGGCTACACCTTC,CASSLAPGGGYTF
-,-,TRBJ1-1,TRBV7-9,TGTGCCAGCAGCTTAGCGACGGTCACTGAAGCTTTCTTT,CASSLATVTEAFF
TRBD1,-,TRBJ1-1,TRBV19,TGTGCCAGTAGTATTCCCGGACAGGGGGCCAGCACTGAAGCTTTCTTT,CASSIPGQGASTEAFF
-,-,TRBJ1-5,TRBV2,TGTGCCAGCAGTGAAGCGCTTCCGGGGGTCAGGCAGCCCCAGCATTTT,CASSEALPGVRQPQHF